This entry features one TCR beta chain sequence. The antigen is not known. From 500 ng of total RNA, TCR beta-specific cDNA was reverse-transcribed using a constant-region primer. Libraries for TCR beta were built through three nested multiplex PCR rounds, which together made up a slightly modified ARM-PCR procedure. Researchers ran the first two PCR rounds for approximately 10 cycles each with TRBV1-TRBV30 forward primers and a C-beta reverse primer. TCRdb itself ran the multiplex PCR reads through MiXCR, one entry per CDR3 protein. The sample holds 310,000 or so distinct CDR3 sequences; nearly 60% are singletons and the top ten take approximately 17%. The source of the sample is a study of tumor-infiltrating lymphocytes in primary liver carcinoma. For the study at large: Surgical resection was used to treat these primary liver carcinoma patients. General study findings and limits: Tumor-adjacent and tumor-blood pairs displayed less overlap than did pairs of tumor regions. Tumor top-250-clone fractions significantly exceeded those of blood (p = 0.039).

Blood RNA was derived from unsorted whole blood, and germline DNA was extracted too. Presurgery, approximately 3.9 milliliters of peripheral blood were collected. The germline CDR1 and CDR2 sequences are SNHLY and FYNNEI. V lost 6 bases, J lost 1 base, and 10 bases lay in between. CDR3 length: 14 residues. The chain couples TRBV2 to TRBJ1-5; D gene ambiguous. Sequencing was carried out using peripheral blood. The TCR was taken from a woman aged 25-40 years with primary liver carcinoma and hepatitis B virus infection. CDR3 sequence (DNA): TGTGCCAGCAGCCAGGAAGGGAGCAATCAGCCCCAGCATTTT. Encoded protein: CASSQEGSNQPQHF.